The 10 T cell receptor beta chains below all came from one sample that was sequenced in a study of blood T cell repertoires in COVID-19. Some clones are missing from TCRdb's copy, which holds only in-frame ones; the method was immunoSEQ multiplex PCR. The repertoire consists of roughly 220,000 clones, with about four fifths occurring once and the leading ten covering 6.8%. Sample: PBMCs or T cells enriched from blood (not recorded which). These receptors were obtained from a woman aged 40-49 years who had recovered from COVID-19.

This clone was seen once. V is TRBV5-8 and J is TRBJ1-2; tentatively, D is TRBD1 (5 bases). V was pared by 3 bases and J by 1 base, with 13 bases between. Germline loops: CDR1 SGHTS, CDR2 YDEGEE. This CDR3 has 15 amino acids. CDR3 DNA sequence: TGTGCCAGCAGCTCTGATACGGGACTTAACTATGGCTACACCTTC. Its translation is CASSSDTGLNYGYTF. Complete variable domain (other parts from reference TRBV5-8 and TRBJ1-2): EAGVTQSPTHLIKTRGQQATLRCSPISGHTSVYWYQQALGLGLQFLLWYDEGEERNRGNFPPRFSGRQFPNYSSELNVNALELEDSALYLCASSSDTGLNYGYTFGSGTRLTVV.

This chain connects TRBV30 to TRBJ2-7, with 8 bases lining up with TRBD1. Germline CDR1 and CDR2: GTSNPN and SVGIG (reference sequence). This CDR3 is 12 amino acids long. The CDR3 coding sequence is TGTGCTTTAGAACAGGGGGTCTACGAGCAGTACTTC. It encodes CALEQGVYEQYF. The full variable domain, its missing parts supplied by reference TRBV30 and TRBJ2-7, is SQTIHQWPATLVQPVGSPLSLECTVEGTSNPNLYWYRQAAGRGLQLLFYSVGIGQISSEVPQNLSASRPQDRQFILSSKKLLLSDSGFYLCALEQGVYEQYFGPGTRLTVT.

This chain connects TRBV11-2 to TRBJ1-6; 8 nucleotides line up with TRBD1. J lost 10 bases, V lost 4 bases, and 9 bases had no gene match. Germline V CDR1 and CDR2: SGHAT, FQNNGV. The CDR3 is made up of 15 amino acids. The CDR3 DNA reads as TGTGCCAGCAGCTCTTGGACAGGGAAGGTGTCACCCCTCCACTTT. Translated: CASSSWTGKVSPLHF. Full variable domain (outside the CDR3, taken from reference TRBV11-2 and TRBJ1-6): EAGVAQSPRYKIIEKRQSVAFWCNPISGHATLYWYQQILGQGPKLLIQFQNNGVVDDSQLPKDRFSAERLKGVDSTLKIQPAKLEDSAVYLCASSSWTGKVSPLHFGNGTRLTVT.

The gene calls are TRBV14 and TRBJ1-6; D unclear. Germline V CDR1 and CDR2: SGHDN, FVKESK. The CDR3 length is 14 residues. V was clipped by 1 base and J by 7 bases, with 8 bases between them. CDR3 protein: CASSQVVSNSPLHF. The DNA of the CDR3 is TGTGCCAGCAGCCAAGTTGTGTCAAATTCACCCCTCCACTTT.

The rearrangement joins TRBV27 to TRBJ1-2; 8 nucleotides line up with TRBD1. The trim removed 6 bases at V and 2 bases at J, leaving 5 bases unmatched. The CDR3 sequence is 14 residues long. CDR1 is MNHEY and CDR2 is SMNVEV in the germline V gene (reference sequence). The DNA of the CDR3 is TGTGCCAGCAGCAGACAGGGGCTAAACTATGGCTACACCTTC. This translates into CASSRQGLNYGYTF.

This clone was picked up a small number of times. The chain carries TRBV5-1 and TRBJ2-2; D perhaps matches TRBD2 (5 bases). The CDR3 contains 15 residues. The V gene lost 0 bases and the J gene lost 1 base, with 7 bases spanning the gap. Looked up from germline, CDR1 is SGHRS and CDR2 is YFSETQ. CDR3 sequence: CASSLVAGNTGELFF. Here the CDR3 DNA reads TGCGCCAGCAGCTTGGTTGCGGGGAACACCGGGGAGCTGTTTTTT.

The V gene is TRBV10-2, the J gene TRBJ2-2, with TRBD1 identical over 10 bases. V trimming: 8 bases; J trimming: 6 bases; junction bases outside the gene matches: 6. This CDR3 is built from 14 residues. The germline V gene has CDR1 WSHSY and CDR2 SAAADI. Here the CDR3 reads CASSGQGGSGELFF. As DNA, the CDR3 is TGCGCCAGCTCTGGACAGGGGGGGTCCGGGGAGCTGTTTTTT.

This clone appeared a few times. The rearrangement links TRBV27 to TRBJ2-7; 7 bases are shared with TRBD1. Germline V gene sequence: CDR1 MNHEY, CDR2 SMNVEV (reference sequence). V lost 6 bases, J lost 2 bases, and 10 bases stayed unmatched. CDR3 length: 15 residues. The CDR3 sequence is CASSQPGGWPYEQYF. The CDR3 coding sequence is TGTGCCAGCAGCCAACCAGGGGGTTGGCCCTACGAGCAGTACTTC.

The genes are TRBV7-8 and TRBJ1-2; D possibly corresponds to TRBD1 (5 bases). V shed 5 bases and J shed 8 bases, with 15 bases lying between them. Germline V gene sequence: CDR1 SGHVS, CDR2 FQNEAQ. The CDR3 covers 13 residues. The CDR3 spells CASSDRPGLGYTF. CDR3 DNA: TGTGCCAGCAGCGACCGCCCGGGACTCGGCTACACCTTC.

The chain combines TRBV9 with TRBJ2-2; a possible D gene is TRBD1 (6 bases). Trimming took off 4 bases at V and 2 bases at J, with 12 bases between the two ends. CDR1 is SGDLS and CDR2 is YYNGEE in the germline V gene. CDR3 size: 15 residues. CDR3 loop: CASSPRQVNTGELFF. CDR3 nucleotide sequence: TGTGCCAGCAGCCCCCGACAGGTAAACACCGGGGAGCTGTTTTTT.